Listed below are T cell receptor beta chains from one sample, sequenced in a study of regulatory T cells in long-lasting Graves disease. MiXCR, run by TCRdb on the multiplex PCR reads, gives a single entry per CDR3 protein. The sample lists about 350,000 distinct CDR3 sequences, 15% to 20% occurring once. This same sample was also taken into another study, of T cells in Graves' hyperthyroidism and ophthalmopathy.

The starting material was peripheral blood mononuclear cells (PBMCs), obtained at new diagnosis, from a patient treated with antithyroid drugs. These receptors were collected from a man in his forties with Graves disease. Both conserved end residues are part of each CDR3.

cdr3_aa j_call v_call
CASSQTAGRGPQHF TRBJ1-5 TRBV3-1
CASSVARQSGELFF TRBJ2-2 TRBV9
CSAPSAGRSYNEQFF TRBJ2-1 TRBV29-1
CASSKRQRAGNNEQFF TRBJ2-1 TRBV6-1
CASNPGGLHNEQFF TRBJ2-1 TRBV28
CASTELRTNTGELFF TRBJ2-2 TRBV5-1
CASSQGRGQAYEQYF TRBJ2-7 TRBV3-1
CASSLEPGTSGEYEQYF TRBJ2-7 TRBV7-9
CASSQQRGDWSTDTQYF TRBJ2-3 TRBV4-2
CASSRRETGNEQYF TRBJ2-7 TRBV14
CASSLGSGDTQYF TRBJ2-3 TRBV7-9
CASRPGTEETQYF TRBJ2-5 TRBV5-1
CASSDRRMGEKLFF TRBJ1-4 TRBV5-1
CASSQADPTREKLFF TRBJ1-4 TRBV4-1
CSVAGTGNQPQHF TRBJ1-5 TRBV29-1
CASSPPQGDTQYF TRBJ2-3 TRBV7-3
CASSQPATGTNTDTQYF TRBJ2-3 TRBV27
CSARDPGGSGEKLFF TRBJ1-4 TRBV20-1
CASSEKTGWYRNTEAFF TRBJ1-1 TRBV10-2
CASRYRGMSYNEQFF TRBJ2-1 TRBV5-5
CASSLRLGTDTQYF TRBJ2-3 TRBV5-1
CASSQAWASGTYEQYF TRBJ2-7 TRBV3-1
CAIGRRDEQYF TRBJ2-7 TRBV10-3
CASSFTAGWSDTQYF TRBJ2-3 TRBV12-3/TRBV12-4
CASSLTETNEQFF TRBJ2-1 TRBV12-3/TRBV12-4
CATEGTSGSDGAETQYF TRBJ2-5 TRBV2
CASSLRLAPTGELFF TRBJ2-2 TRBV7-8
CSATELHEQYF TRBJ2-7 TRBV20-1
CASSLYREGELFF TRBJ2-2 TRBV7-9